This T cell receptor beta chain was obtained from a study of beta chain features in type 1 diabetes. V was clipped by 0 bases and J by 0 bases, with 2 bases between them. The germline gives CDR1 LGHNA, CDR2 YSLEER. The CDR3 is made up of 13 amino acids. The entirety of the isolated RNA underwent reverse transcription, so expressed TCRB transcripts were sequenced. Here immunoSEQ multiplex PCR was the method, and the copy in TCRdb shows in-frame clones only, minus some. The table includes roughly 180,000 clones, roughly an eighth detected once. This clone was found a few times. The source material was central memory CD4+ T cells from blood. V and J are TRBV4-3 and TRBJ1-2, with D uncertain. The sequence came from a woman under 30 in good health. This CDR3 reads CASSQDTNYGYTF. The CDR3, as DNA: TGCGCCAGCAGCCAAGACACTAACTATGGCTACACCTTC.